One and the same sample provided the 11 T cell receptor beta chains below, sequenced in a study of T cell responses to AZD1222 COVID-19 vaccine. This table comes from immunoSEQ multiplex PCR, and its TCRdb copy is limited to in-frame clones, with some not included. Among 100,000 to 150,000 clones, around 89% were seen once, and the ten largest hold about 4.7%. The input for sequencing was peripheral blood, taken on day 0 of AZD1222 vaccination. The source of these receptors is an adult in good health.

CDR3 sequence reads: CASSARDSSYEQYF. DNA of the CDR3: TGTGCCAGCAGCGCTAGGGACAGCTCCTACGAGCAGTACTTC. The chain combines TRBV9 with TRBJ2-7; 7 bases agree with TRBD1. CDR3 length: 14 residues. Germline lookup yields CDR1 SGDLS and CDR2 YYNGEE. V lost 3 bases and J lost 0; bases outside the gene matches: 3.

The chain combines TRBV24-1 with TRBJ1-6; D remains unclear. Trimming cost V 5 bases and J 7 bases, with 8 bases left between them. This CDR3 contains 13 residues. CDR1 and CDR2 from the germline V gene are KGHDR and SFDVKD. DNA for the CDR3: TGTGCCACCAGTGGAACGGCCAATTCACCCCTCCACTTT. Translating it yields CATSGTANSPLHF.

V usage is TRBV27 and J usage is TRBJ1-6, with 9 bases fitting TRBD1. The ends lost 6 bases at V and 6 bases at J; junction bases unmatched: 9. The CDR3 is 16 residues long. Germline-derived CDR1 and CDR2 are MNHEY and SMNVEV (reference sequence). The CDR3 DNA reads as TGTGCCAGCAGCCATCGCACAGGGGGCGGTAATTCACCCCTCCACTTT. As protein: CASSHRTGGGNSPLHF.

This chain joins TRBV3-1 (or the pseudogene TRBV3-2) and TRBJ1-3; D not resolved. Germline values: CDR1 LGHDT, CDR2 YNNKEL (reference sequence). This CDR3 region has 14 residues. V was cut by 4 bases and J by 10 bases, with 17 bases left in between. The CDR3 bases are TGTGCCAGCAGCCGGAGGACGCCCGATGGGACCATATATTTT. The encoded protein is CASSRRTPDGTIYF.

The chain employs TRBV4-3 and TRBJ2-6; a weak D match, TRBD2 (6 bases). Per the germline V gene, CDR1 is LGHNA and CDR2 is YSLEER. The CDR3 consists of 17 residues. Trimming removed 1 base from V and 0 bases from J, with 10 bases in between. CDR3 sequence: CASSQGAGPSGANVLTF. The CDR3 region has the DNA TGCGCCAGCAGCCAAGGTGCGGGACCCTCTGGGGCCAACGTCCTGACTTTC.

The J gene is TRBJ1-3, the V gene TRBV21-1; TRBD1, the table's D call, was not compared with the DNA. TRBV21-1 is recorded as a pseudogene. The CDR3 length is 15 residues. The CDR3 protein is CASSKGTASGNTIYF. CDR3 nucleotide sequence: TGTGCCAGCAGCAAAGGGACAGCCTCTGGAAACACCATATATTTT.

CDR3 sequence: CASSSSGSYGYTF. The CDR3 bases are TGTGCCAGCAGCTCCTCAGGGTCCTATGGCTACACCTTC. The chain carries TRBV5-5 and TRBJ1-2; D might be TRBD1 (5 bases). Trimming removed 3 bases from V and 4 bases from J, with 10 bases in between. The CDR3 contains 13 residues. In germline, CDR1 is SGHKS, CDR2 YYEKEE (reference sequence).

This clone was seen once. The rearrangement links TRBV7-9 to TRBJ2-1; possible D gene TRBD2, 6 bases. The CDR3 has 14 amino acids. Germline V gene data show CDR1 as SEHNR and CDR2 as FQNEAQ (reference sequence). Between the trimmed V and J ends, which lost 3 bases and 4 bases, there was a span of 10 bases. The CDR3 nucleotides read TGTGCCAGCAGCTTGGGACTGAGATACAATGAGCAGTTCTTC. Translation: CASSLGLRYNEQFF.

This clone occurred a few times. The chain uses TRBV7-2 and TRBJ1-5, with TRBD1 identical over 8 bases. V dropped 5 bases and J dropped 9; count of bases not matched to a gene: 12. From germline, CDR1 is SGHTA and CDR2 FQGNSA. The CDR3 is 15 amino acids. The CDR3 DNA is TGTGCCAGCAGCCAGAGTAGACAGGGGTTGTCGCCCCAGCATTTT. It encodes CASSQSRQGLSPQHF.

The genes are TRBV19 and TRBJ2-7; a possible D gene is TRBD1 (5 bases). V was trimmed by 5 bases and J by 2 bases, leaving 19 bases between them. Germline V gives CDR1 LNHDA, CDR2 SQIVND (reference sequence). The CDR3 length is 16 residues. The chain's CDR3 is CASSPRSTVTTYEQYF. Written as DNA, the CDR3 is TGTGCCAGTAGTCCCCGATCGACAGTTACAACCTACGAGCAGTACTTC.

A single count supports this clone. The chain combines TRBV3-1 (or the pseudogene TRBV3-2) with TRBJ2-1, with TRBD2 matching over 13 bases. The CDR3 is 17 amino acids. Per germline, CDR1 LGHDT and CDR2 YNNKEL (reference sequence). The J segment lost 3 bases and the V segment lost 3 bases, leaving 5 bases of the junction unmatched. CDR3 protein: CASSQAGLAGFYNEQFF. Here the CDR3 DNA reads TGTGCCAGCAGCCAGGCGGGACTAGCGGGGTTCTACAATGAGCAGTTCTTC.